The present entry profiles one TCR beta chain with its context. Its specificity is unknown. Here immunoSEQ multiplex PCR was the method, and the copy in TCRdb shows in-frame clones only, minus some. The sample carries approximately 100,000 clones, around 85% recorded once. Patients were ineligible given autoimmune disease history or systemic immunosuppression. The sample is drawn from a study of OX40 agonist ivuxolimab in advanced cancers. Across the whole study: Subjects had a mean age of about 65 years, with a range of roughly 23 to 79; less than 90% were male.

Study-level findings and limits: There was clonal expansion of CD4+ and CD8+ blood T cells by week 6 at 0.1 to 3.0 mg/kg. On average, CD8+ T cells showed a greater number of expanded clones than CD4+.

The CDR3 is 17 residues long. Germline assignment: CDR1 MDHEN and CDR2 SYDVKM. The V segment lost 2 bases and the J segment 5 bases; nucleotides outside the gene matches: 10. The sample in question was CD4+ or CD8+ T cells sorted from blood, obtained in a trial of the OX40 agonist ivuxolimab. The chain carries TRBV28 and TRBJ2-4; 9 bases are a match to TRBD1. The receptor's source is an adult with an advanced solid tumor such as melanoma, head and neck, liver or kidney cancer. Here the CDR3 DNA reads TGTGCCAGCAGTTTACATAGGGACAGGGAGCCCGAAAACATTCAGTACTTC. Translating gives CASSLHRDREPENIQYF. Full variable domain (missing parts from reference TRBV28 and TRBJ2-4): DVKVTQSSRYLVKRTGEKVFLECVQDMDHENMFWYRQDPGLGLRLIYFSYDVKMKEKGDIPEGYSVSREKKERFSLILESASTNQTSMYLCASSLHRDREPENIQYFGAGTRLSVL.